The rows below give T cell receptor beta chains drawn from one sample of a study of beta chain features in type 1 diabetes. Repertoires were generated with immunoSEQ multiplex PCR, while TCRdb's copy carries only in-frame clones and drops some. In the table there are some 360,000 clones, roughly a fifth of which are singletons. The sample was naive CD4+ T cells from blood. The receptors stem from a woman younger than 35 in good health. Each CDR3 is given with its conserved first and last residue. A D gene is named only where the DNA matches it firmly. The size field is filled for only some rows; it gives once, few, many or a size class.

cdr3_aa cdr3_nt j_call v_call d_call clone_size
CASSSQGSPFF TGTGCCAGCAGTTCCCAGGGGTCGCCGTTCTTC TRBJ2-1 TRBV6-5 . .
CAWSIRLAEGDTQYF TGTGCCTGGAGTATAAGACTAGCGGAAGGGGATACGCAGTATTTT TRBJ2-3 TRBV30 TRBD2 few
CASSLDADTGELFF TGTGCCAGCAGCTTAGATGCGGACACCGGGGAGCTGTTTTTT TRBJ2-2 TRBV11-2 . .
CATPQSGQLSYEQYF TGTGCCACTCCCCAAAGCGGACAGCTCTCCTACGAGCAGTACTTC TRBJ2-7 TRBV21-1 . few
CASSHQPGQGGMRTEAFF TGCGCCAGCAGTCACCAACCGGGACAGGGGGGGATGAGAACTGAAGCTTTCTTT TRBJ1-1 TRBV23-1 TRBD1 few
CASSLARDRVGNTEAFF TGTGCCAGCAGCTTAGCAAGGGACAGGGTTGGGAACACTGAAGCTTTCTTT TRBJ1-1 TRBV7-2 TRBD1 few
CASSLPSASSYNEQFF TGTGCCAGCTCACTTCCTAGCGCTAGCTCCTACAATGAGCAGTTCTTC TRBJ2-1 TRBV18 . few
CASSLEGARETQYF TGCGCCAGCAGCTTGGAGGGGGCGAGGGAGACCCAGTACTTC TRBJ2-5 TRBV5-1 TRBD1 few
CASSLGAGLYTDTQYF TGTGCCAGCAGCTTAGGGGCAGGGCTATATACAGATACGCAGTATTTT TRBJ2-3 TRBV11-1 . once
CASSPLTGGGTDTQYF TGCGCCAGCTCCCCCCTTACAGGGGGCGGCACAGATACGCAGTATTTT TRBJ2-3 TRBV5-1 TRBD1 few
CASSVVGGGQFF TGTGCCAGCAGCGTAGTAGGGGGTGGGCAGTTCTTC TRBJ2-1 TRBV9 . .
CASSLEGGGSPLHF TGTGCCAGCAGCTTAGAAGGGGGCGGTTCACCCCTCCACTTT TRBJ1-6 TRBV7-9 TRBD1 few
CASSLLRTGRNSPLHF TGTGCCAGCAGCCTACTACGGACAGGGAGAAATTCACCCCTCCACTTT TRBJ1-6 TRBV11-2 TRBD1 few
CASSKDPSSYEQYF TGTGCCAGCAGTAAAGACCCTAGCTCCTACGAGCAGTACTTC TRBJ2-7 TRBV6-1 . .
CASSATGTSFGETQYF TGTGCCAGCAGCGCTACCGGGACTAGCTTCGGCGAGACCCAGTACTTC TRBJ2-5 TRBV9 TRBD2 .
CASSRLATDTQYF TGTGCCAGCTCACGACTAGCAACAGATACGCAGTATTTT TRBJ2-3 TRBV18 TRBD2 .
CASSPRLQGSNTGELFF TGCGCCAGCAGCCCCCGTTTACAGGGATCGAACACCGGGGAGCTGTTTTTT TRBJ2-2 TRBV4-1 . .
CASSAGQGPYNEQFF TGCGCCAGCAGCGCAGGACAGGGGCCCTACAATGAGCAGTTCTTC TRBJ2-1 TRBV4-1 TRBD1 few
CAGHRGTNTEAFF TGTGCCGGGCACAGGGGGACGAACACTGAAGCTTTCTTT TRBJ1-1 TRBV30 TRBD1 .
CASSLELDTQYF TGTGCCAGCAGCTTGGAGCTGGATACGCAGTATTTT TRBJ2-3 TRBV5-8 . .
CASSADWSSSPLHF TGTGCCAGCAGTGCCGACTGGAGTTCTTCACCCCTCCACTTT TRBJ1-6 TRBV6-5 . few
CAWRLAGNYNEQFF TGTGCCTGGAGACTAGCGGGAAACTACAATGAGCAGTTCTTC TRBJ2-1 TRBV30 TRBD2 few
CAWSGAGQGPYNEKLFF TGTGCCTGGAGTGGGGCGGGACAGGGGCCCTATAATGAAAAACTGTTTTTT TRBJ1-4 TRBV30 TRBD1 few
CATSRGGGSASTDTQYF TGTGCCACCAGCAGAGGCGGGGGTTCGGCCTCAACAGATACGCAGTATTTT TRBJ2-3 TRBV15 TRBD2 .
CANLAGGPPRDTQYF TGTGCCAATCTAGCGGGGGGGCCCCCCCGAGATACGCAGTATTTT TRBJ2-3 TRBV25-1 TRBD2 few
CASSYDPGGGNEQFF TGTGCCAGCAGTTACGATCCGGGAGGGGGTAATGAGCAGTTCTTC TRBJ2-1 TRBV6-6 TRBD2 .
CASTSWNEQFF TGTGCCAGCACTAGCTGGAATGAGCAGTTCTTC TRBJ2-1 TRBV6-1 . few
CASSQPRVTEAFF TGTGCCAGCAGCCAACCTCGGGTCACTGAAGCTTTCTTT TRBJ1-1 TRBV7-9 . few
CASSSRTGGGELFF TGTGCCAGCAGCTCAAGGACCGGGGGCGGGGAGCTGTTTTTT TRBJ2-2 TRBV9 . .
CASSQELLAANTGELFF TGCGCCAGCAGCCAAGAGTTGCTAGCGGCGAACACCGGGGAGCTGTTTTTT TRBJ2-2 TRBV4-1 TRBD2 .
CASWDTGRTYEQYF TGTGCCAGCTGGGACACAGGCCGCACCTACGAGCAGTACTTC TRBJ2-7 TRBV27 . .
CAWSVLRGRSTEAFF TGTGCCTGGAGTGTACTAAGAGGGAGGTCCACTGAAGCTTTCTTT TRBJ1-1 TRBV30 . .
CAWNRQGTQYF TGTGCCTGGAACCGCCAGGGTACGCAGTATTTT TRBJ2-3 TRBV30 . .
CASSRLGQNTEAFF TGTGCCAGCAGCCGTCTGGGACAGAACACTGAAGCTTTCTTT TRBJ1-1 TRBV7-3 . few
CASSAGQGVRVPLHF TGTGCCAGCAGCGCGGGACAGGGGGTCCGTGTCCCCCTCCACTTT TRBJ1-6 TRBV2 TRBD1 .
CASSREYGAPTGPYEQYF TGTGCCAGCAGTCGCGAGTATGGAGCCCCAACCGGTCCCTACGAGCAGTACTTC TRBJ2-7 TRBV27 . few
CASGFSSGRYNEQFF TGTGCTAGTGGTTTCTCTAGCGGGAGGTACAATGAGCAGTTCTTC TRBJ2-1 TRBV12-5 TRBD2 few
CASSSVGTHNEQFF TGCGCCAGCAGCTCAGTCGGGACTCATAATGAGCAGTTCTTC TRBJ2-1 TRBV5-1 . .
CASSLSQSFPETQYF TGCGCCAGCAGCTTGTCCCAGTCCTTCCCGGAGACCCAGTACTTC TRBJ2-5 TRBV5-1 . few
CAWSEKSGGRTFLAKNIQYF TGTGCCTGGAGTGAAAAATCTGGCGGGAGGACCTTCCTAGCCAAAAACATTCAGTACTTC TRBJ2-4 TRBV30 TRBD2 few
CASSLGVADTQYF TGTGCCAGCAGCTTGGGAGTGGCAGATACGCAGTATTTT TRBJ2-3 TRBV11-2 . .
CASSIGPTTNTEAFF TGTGCCAGTAGTATAGGGCCAACTACGAACACTGAAGCTTTCTTT TRBJ1-1 TRBV19 . .
CASSLSPQGTSYEQYF TGTGCCAGCAGTTTAAGCCCACAGGGAACCTCCTACGAGCAGTACTTC TRBJ2-7 TRBV28 . .
CASSLVWGLATEQYF TGCGCCAGCAGCTTGGTTTGGGGGCTAGCTACCGAGCAGTACTTC TRBJ2-7 TRBV5-1 . .
CASSLVGDFYEQYF TGTGCCAGCAGCTTAGTTGGAGACTTCTACGAGCAGTACTTC TRBJ2-7 TRBV7-9 . few
CASSPGADTQYF TGTGCCAGCAGTCCAGGGGCAGATACGCAGTATTTT TRBJ2-3 TRBV2 . .
CASSPRGRDSYNEQFF TGTGCCAGCAGCCCCCGTGGGCGGGACTCCTACAATGAGCAGTTCTTC TRBJ2-1 TRBV7-9 . few
CASTKQGTGELFF TGTGCCAGCACGAAACAGGGTACCGGGGAGCTGTTTTTT TRBJ2-2 TRBV7-9 . few
CASSHLFTLTEPYGYTF TGCGCCAGCAGTCACCTGTTCACCCTAACAGAGCCCTATGGCTACACCTTC TRBJ1-2 TRBV23-1 . .
CASTGEGASYNEQFF TGTGCCAGTACGGGTGAGGGGGCGTCCTACAATGAGCAGTTCTTC TRBJ2-1 TRBV19 TRBD1 few
CSVEGNIGRGRTNTEAFF TGCAGCGTTGAAGGGAATATCGGAAGGGGAAGAACGAACACTGAAGCTTTCTTT TRBJ1-1 TRBV29-1 . .
CASSWGVLPYEQYF TGTGCCAGCAGTTGGGGGGTCTTGCCCTACGAGCAGTACTTC TRBJ2-7 TRBV28 . few
CASSQGQGNEKLFF TGTGCCAGCAGCCAGGGACAGGGTAATGAAAAACTGTTTTTT TRBJ1-4 TRBV7-9 TRBD1 .
CAWRSGVVKFF TGTGCCTGGAGATCAGGGGTAGTGAAGTTCTTC TRBJ2-1 TRBV30 . .
CASSRTGLAYEQYF TGTGCCAGCAGCAGGACAGGGTTGGCCTACGAGCAGTACTTC TRBJ2-7 TRBV5-4 TRBD1 few
CAWRRRGGGYTF TGTGCCTGGAGACGTAGAGGGGGTGGCTACACCTTC TRBJ1-2 TRBV30 . .
CATLLGPSSYEQYF TGTGCCACACTCCTTGGTCCGAGCTCCTACGAGCAGTACTTC TRBJ2-7 TRBV10-3 . .